This TCR beta chain was recorded in a study of blood T cell repertoires in COVID-19. Germline V lookup: CDR1 SEHNR, CDR2 FQNEAQ (reference sequence). The CDR3 contains 14 residues. V gave up 1 base and J gave up 8 bases, with 11 bases separating them. Sequencing used immunoSEQ multiplex PCR; TCRdb keeps in-frame clones, though not all of them. This sample yields more than 120,000 clones, of which over 75% are seen a single time; roughly 3.7% belongs to the top ten. The receptor comes from a man aged 45-65 years in a cohort exposed to, infected with or recovered from COVID-19 (not recorded which). Sequences were obtained from PBMCs or T cells enriched from blood (not recorded which). This chain connects TRBV7-9 to TRBJ1-4; D gene uncertain. The CDR3 loop is CASSLGREEEKLFF. In DNA, the CDR3 is TGTGCCAGCAGCTTAGGGAGAGAAGAGGAAAAACTGTTTTTT.